This record looks at one T cell receptor (beta chain) sequence and its context. The source of the sample is a study of blood T cell repertoires in COVID-19. Background on the study: Some COVID-19 samples were acute and others convalescent; all came from the United States, Italy and Spain. T cells, B-cell-depleted T cells, or PBMCs supplied cDNA or gDNA.

The germline V gene has CDR1 ENHRY and CDR2 SYGVKD. CDR3 length: 13 amino acids. Trimming cost V 8 bases and J 4 bases; bases outside gene matches: 7. The Seattle patients joined while their infection was active and were tracked longitudinally afterward. In the original analysis: How many nucleated cells were present was estimated from reference gene primer amplification. Profiled with immunoSEQ multiplex PCR; TCRdb holds only in-frame clones, not every one. D and trimming were read from the DNA, whereas the V and J calls and clone size are those reported in that table. The sample yields about 370,000 clones, roughly 90% seen once.

The genes are TRBV10-3 and TRBJ1-1; 7 bases match TRBD1. The sample consisted of peripheral blood. This receptor was identified in a woman younger than 45 with COVID-19, enrolled during active disease. The CDR3 region is CAILRQGGTEAFF. In DNA, the CDR3 is TGTGCCATCCTAAGACAGGGAGGCACTGAAGCTTTCTTT.